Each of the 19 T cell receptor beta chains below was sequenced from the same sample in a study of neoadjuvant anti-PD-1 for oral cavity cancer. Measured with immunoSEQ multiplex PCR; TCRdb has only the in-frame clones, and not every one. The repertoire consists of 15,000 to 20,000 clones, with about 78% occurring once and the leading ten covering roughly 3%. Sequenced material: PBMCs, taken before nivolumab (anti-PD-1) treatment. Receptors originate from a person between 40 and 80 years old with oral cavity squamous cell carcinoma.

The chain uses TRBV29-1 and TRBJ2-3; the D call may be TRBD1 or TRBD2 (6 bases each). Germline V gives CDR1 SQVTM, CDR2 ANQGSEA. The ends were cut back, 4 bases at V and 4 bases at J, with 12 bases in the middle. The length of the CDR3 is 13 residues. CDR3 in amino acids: CSVGNRGADTQYF. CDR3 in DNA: TGCAGCGTTGGGAATAGGGGGGCAGATACGCAGTATTTT.

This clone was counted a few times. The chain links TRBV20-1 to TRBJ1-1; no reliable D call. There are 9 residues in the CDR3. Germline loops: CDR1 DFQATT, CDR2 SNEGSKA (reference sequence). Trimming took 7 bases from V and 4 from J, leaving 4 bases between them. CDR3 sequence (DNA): TGCAGTGTAGGCACTGAAGCTTTCTTT. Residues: CSVGTEAFF.

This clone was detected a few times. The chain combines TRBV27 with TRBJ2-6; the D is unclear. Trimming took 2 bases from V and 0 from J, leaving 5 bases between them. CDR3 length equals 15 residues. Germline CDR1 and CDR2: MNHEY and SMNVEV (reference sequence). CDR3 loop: CASSLSGSGANVLTF. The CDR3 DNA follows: TGTGCCAGCAGTTTAAGTGGCTCTGGGGCCAACGTCCTGACTTTC.

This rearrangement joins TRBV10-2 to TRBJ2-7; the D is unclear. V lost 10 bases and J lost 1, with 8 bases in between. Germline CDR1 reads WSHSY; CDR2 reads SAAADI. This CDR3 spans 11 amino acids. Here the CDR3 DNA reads TGCGCCACCGCCCCTTCCTACGAGCAGTACTTC. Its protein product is CATAPSYEQYF.

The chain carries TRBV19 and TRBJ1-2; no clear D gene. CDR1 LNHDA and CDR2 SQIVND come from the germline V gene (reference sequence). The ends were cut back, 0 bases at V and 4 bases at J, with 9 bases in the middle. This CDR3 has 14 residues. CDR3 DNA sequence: TGTGCCAGTAGTATAGATAAGACTATCTATGGCTACACCTTC. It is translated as CASSIDKTIYGYTF.

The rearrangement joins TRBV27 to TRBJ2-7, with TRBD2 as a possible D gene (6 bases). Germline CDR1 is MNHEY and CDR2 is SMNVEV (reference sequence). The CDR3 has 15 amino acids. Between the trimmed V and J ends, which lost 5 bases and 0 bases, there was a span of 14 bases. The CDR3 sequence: CASSVTPGLSYEQYF. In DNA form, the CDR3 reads TGTGCCAGCAGTGTAACACCGGGACTCTCCTACGAGCAGTACTTC.

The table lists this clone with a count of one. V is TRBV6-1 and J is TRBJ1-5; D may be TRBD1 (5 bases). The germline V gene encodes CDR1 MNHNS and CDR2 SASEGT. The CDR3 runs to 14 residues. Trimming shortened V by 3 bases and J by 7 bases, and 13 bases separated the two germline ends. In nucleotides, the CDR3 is TGTGCCAGCAGTGATATAGGCAGGGAACAGCCCCAGCATTTT. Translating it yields CASSDIGREQPQHF.

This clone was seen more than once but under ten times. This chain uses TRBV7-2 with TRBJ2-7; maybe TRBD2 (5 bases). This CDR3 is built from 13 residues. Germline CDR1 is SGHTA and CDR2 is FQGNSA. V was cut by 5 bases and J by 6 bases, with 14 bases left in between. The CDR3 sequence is CASSPRDLAEQYF. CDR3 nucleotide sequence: TGTGCCAGCAGCCCTCGGGATCTCGCCGAGCAGTACTTC.

The CDR3 region has the DNA TGTGCCAGCAGTGAAGCGCCCGGCGGGTCCCAAGAGACCCAGTACTTC. This translates into CASSEAPGGSQETQYF. This chain connects TRBV6-1 to TRBJ2-5, with a tentative D call TRBD2 (5 bases). With 0 bases removed from V and 1 base from J, the gap between germline ends came to 12 bases. The CDR3 is 16 amino acids. Germline V lookup: CDR1 MNHNS, CDR2 SASEGT.

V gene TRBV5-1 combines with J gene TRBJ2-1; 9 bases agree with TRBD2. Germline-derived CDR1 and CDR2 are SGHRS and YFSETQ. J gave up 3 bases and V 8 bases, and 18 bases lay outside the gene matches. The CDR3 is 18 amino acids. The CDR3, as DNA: TGCGCCAGTCGCTCCTTAAGAGGCGGGAGGGATATCTACAATGAGCAGTTCTTC. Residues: CASRSLRGGRDIYNEQFF.

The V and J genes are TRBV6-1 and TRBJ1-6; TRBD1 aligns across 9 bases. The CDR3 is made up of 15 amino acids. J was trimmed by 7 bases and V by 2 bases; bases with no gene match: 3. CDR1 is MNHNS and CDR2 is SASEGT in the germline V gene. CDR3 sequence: CASSEWGTGNSPLHF. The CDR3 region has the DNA TGTGCCAGCAGTGAATGGGGGACAGGGAATTCACCCCTCCACTTT.

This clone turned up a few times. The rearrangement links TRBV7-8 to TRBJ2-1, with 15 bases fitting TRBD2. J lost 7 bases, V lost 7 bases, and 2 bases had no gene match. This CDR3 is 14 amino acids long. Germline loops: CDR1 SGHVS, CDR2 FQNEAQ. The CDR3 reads CASIGLAGGNEQFF. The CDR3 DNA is TGTGCCAGCATCGGACTAGCGGGAGGGAATGAGCAGTTCTTC. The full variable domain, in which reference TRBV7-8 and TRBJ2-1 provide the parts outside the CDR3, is GAGVSQSPRYKVAKRGQDVALRCDPISGHVSLFWYQQALGQGPEFLTYFQNEAQLDKSGLPSDRFFAERPEGSVSTLKIQRTQQEDSAVYLCASIGLAGGNEQFFGPGTRLTVL.

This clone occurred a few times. The chain's CDR3 is CASSKLQGNTGELFF. In nucleotides, the CDR3 is TGTGCCAGTAGTAAGTTGCAGGGGAACACCGGGGAGCTGTTTTTT. V usage is TRBV19 and J usage is TRBJ2-2; TRBD1 is a possible D gene (5 bases). Germline V gene data show CDR1 as LNHDA and CDR2 as SQIVND (reference sequence). V was pared by 4 bases and J by 1 base, with 10 bases between. There are 15 residues in the CDR3.

The CDR3 is CASSLASIKGGEAFF. The CDR3 DNA reads TGTGCCAGCAGCTTAGCGTCGATCAAAGGAGGTGAAGCTTTCTTT. The gene calls are TRBV7-9 and TRBJ1-1; D not certain. The V end was cut by 0 bases, the J end by 7 bases, with 15 bases between. The CDR3 totals 15 residues. CDR1 and CDR2 from the germline V gene are SEHNR and FQNEAQ (reference sequence).

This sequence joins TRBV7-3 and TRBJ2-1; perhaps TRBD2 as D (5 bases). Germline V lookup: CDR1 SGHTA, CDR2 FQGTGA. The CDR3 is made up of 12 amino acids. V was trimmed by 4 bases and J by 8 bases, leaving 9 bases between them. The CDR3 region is CASSSPGDEQFF. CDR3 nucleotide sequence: TGTGCCAGCAGCTCACCCGGGGATGAGCAGTTCTTC.

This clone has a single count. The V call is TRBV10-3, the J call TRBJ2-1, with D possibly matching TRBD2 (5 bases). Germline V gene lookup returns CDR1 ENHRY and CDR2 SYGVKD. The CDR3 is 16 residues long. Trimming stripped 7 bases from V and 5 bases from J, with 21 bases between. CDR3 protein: CAIKPAEGSSDNEQFF. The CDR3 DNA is TGTGCCATCAAGCCAGCGGAAGGTTCCTCGGACAATGAGCAGTTCTTC.

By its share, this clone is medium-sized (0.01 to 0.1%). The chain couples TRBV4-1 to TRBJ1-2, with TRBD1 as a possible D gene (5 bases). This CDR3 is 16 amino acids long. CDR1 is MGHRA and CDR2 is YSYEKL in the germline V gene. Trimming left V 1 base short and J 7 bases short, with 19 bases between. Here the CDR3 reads CASSQGGSGALSGYTF. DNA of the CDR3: TGCGCCAGCAGCCAAGGGGGAAGCGGGGCCCTATCTGGCTACACCTTC.

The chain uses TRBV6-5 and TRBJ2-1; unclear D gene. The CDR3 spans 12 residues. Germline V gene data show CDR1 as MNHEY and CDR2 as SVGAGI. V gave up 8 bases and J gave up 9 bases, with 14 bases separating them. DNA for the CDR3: TGTGCCAGCCACCGGGCCTCGGGTGAGCAGTTCTTC. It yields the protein CASHRASGEQFF.

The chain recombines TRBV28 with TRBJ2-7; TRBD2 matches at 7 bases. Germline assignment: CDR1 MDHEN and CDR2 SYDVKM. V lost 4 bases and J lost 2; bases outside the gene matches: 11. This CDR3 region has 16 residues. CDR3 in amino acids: CASSSSASGKPYEQYF. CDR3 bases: TGTGCCAGCAGTTCCTCCGCAAGCGGGAAACCCTACGAGCAGTACTTC.